One sample yielded the 3 T cell receptor beta chains listed below, sequenced in a study of tumor-infiltrating lymphocytes in oesophageal squamous cell carcinoma. TCRdb used MiXCR to reprocess the PCR reads, holding one entry per CDR3 protein. Of more than 15,000 distinct CDR3 sequences listed, 42% are singletons. Material for sequencing was normal esophageal tissue next to the tumor. These receptors all stem from a female donor with esophageal squamous cell carcinoma.

The V and J genes are TRBV7-2 and TRBJ2-5; either TRBD1 or TRBD2 may fit D (5 bases each). The CDR3 spans 15 residues. Germline-derived CDR1 and CDR2 are SGHTA and FQGNSA. Between the trimmed V and J ends, which lost 6 bases and 3 bases, there was a span of 17 bases. The CDR3 spells CASSLGAGNKETQYF. As DNA, the CDR3 is TGTGCCAGCAGTCTCGGGGCAGGCAATAAAGAGACCCAGTACTTC.

V usage is TRBV6-1 and J usage is TRBJ2-4; TRBD1 is a possible D gene (6 bases). Per germline, CDR1 MNHNS and CDR2 SASEGT. There are 12 residues in the CDR3. With 6 bases removed from V and 15 bases from J, the gap between germline ends came to 18 bases. CDR3 sequence (DNA): TGTGCCAGCAGAACAGGGACCGGGGAGCTGTACTTC. It encodes CASRTGTGELYF.

This clonotype has just a few counts. This CDR3 is CASSLMGEGNEQFF. The CDR3, as DNA: TGTGCCAGCAGCTTAATGGGAGAAGGGAATGAGCAGTTCTTC. V gene TRBV7-3 combines with J gene TRBJ2-6, with D perhaps TRBD2 (5 bases). TRBJ2-1 explains the end of the DNA better; the J call may be wrong. CDR1 is SGHTA and CDR2 is FQGTGA in the germline V gene. The CDR3 sequence is 14 residues long.